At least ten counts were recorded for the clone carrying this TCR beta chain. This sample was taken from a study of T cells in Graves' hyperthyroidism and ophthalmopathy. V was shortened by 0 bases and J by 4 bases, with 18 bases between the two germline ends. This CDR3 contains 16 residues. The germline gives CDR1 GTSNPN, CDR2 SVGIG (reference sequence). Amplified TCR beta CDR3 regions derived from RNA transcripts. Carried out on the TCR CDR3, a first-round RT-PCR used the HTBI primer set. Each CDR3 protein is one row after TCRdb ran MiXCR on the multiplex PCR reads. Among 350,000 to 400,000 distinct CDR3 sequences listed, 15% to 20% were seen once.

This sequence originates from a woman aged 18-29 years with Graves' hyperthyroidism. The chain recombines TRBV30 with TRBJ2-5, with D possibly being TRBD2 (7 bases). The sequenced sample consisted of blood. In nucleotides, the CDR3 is TGTGCCTGGAGTGTACTGAGGGGGGGCTTAGGAGAGACCCAGTACTTC. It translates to CAWSVLRGGLGETQYF.